This T cell receptor beta chain was recorded in a study of T cells in Graves' hyperthyroidism and ophthalmopathy. RNA transcripts provided the source from which TCR beta CDR3 regions were amplified. TCR CDR3 underwent first-round RT-PCR with the HTBI primer set. TCRdb independently ran MiXCR on the multiplex PCR reads; one entry per CDR3 protein. The sample has about 290,000 distinct CDR3 sequences, roughly 15% seen once; the top ten hold roughly 7.9%. Uncontrolled infection, other autoimmune disease, pregnancy or lactation led to exclusion. This clonotype came up a few times. The CDR3 contains 14 residues. V lost 5 bases to trimming and J lost 7 bases, with 13 bases between them. CDR1 is SGHDT and CDR2 is YYEEEE in the germline V gene.

The source material was blood. This clonotype was sampled from a woman aged 40 to 50 with Graves' hyperthyroidism. This chain connects TRBV5-6 to TRBJ1-6; D call uncertain. The CDR3 DNA is TGTGCCAGCAGGCCGGGTCCTGGGAATTCACCCCTCCACTTT. As protein: CASRPGPGNSPLHF.